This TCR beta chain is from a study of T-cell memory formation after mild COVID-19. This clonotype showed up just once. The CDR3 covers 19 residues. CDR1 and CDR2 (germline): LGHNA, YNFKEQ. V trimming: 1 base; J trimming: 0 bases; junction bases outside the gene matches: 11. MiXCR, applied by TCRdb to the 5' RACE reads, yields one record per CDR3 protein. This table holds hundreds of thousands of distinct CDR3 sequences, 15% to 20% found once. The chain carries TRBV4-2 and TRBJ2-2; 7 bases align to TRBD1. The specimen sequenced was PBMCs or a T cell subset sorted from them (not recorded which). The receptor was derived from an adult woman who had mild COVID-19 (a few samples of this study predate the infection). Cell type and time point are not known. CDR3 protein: CASSQAPLDRVSNTGELFF. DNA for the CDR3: TGTGCCAGCAGCCAAGCCCCCCTCGACAGGGTTTCGAACACCGGGGAGCTGTTTTTT.